In its sample, the clone carrying this T cell receptor beta chain was seen a few times. Its antigen is currently unknown. The germline CDR1 and CDR2 sequences are KGHSH and LQKENI. With 4 bases removed from V and 11 bases from J, the gap between germline ends came to 15 bases. This CDR3 region has 13 residues. The sample is drawn from a study of T cells after yellow fever vaccination. The study's findings and limits: It was a weaker secondary response, yet one that peaked faster, at day 5 versus 15.

TCRdb independently ran MiXCR on the 5' RACE reads; one entry per CDR3 protein. This repertoire shows about 340,000 distinct CDR3 sequences, approximately 4% found once; its top ten account for around 24%. This rearrangement joins TRBV18 to TRBJ1-5; no definite D call. The material was PBMCs, obtained 5 days after the yellow fever booster vaccination. The TCR comes from a man between 18 and 29 years old who received the YFV17D yellow fever vaccine. The CDR3 spells CASSLSQSGAQHF. CDR3 in DNA: TGTGCCAGCTCACTTAGCCAGTCCGGGGCCCAGCATTTT.